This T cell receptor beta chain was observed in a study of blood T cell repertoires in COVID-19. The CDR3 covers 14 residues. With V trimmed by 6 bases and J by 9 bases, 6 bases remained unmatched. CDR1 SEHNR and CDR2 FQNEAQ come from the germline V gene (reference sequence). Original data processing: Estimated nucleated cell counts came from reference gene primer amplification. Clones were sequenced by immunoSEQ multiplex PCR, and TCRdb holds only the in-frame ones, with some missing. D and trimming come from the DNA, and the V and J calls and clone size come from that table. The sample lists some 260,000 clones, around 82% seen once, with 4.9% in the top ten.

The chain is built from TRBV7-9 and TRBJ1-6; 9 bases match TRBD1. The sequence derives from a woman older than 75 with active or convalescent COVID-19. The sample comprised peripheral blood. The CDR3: CASRDNRGLSPLHF. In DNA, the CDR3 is TGTGCCAGCAGAGACAACAGGGGGCTTTCACCCCTCCACTTT. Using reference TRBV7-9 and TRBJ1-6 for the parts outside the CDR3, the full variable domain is DTGVSQNPRHKITKRGQNVTFRCDPISEHNRLYWYRQTLGQGPEFLTYFQNEAQLEKSRLLSDRFSAERPKGSFSTLEIQRTEQGDSAMYLCASRDNRGLSPLHFGNGTRLTVT.